The clone carrying this TCR beta chain was observed a few times. Its antigen is not identified. This entry belongs to a study of CD8 T cells in ankylosing spondylitis. Each TCR beta library was made by quantitative 5'-RACE that incorporated molecular barcodes. One entry per CDR3 protein results from TCRdb running MiXCR on the 5' RACE reads. In the table there are 250,000 to 400,000 distinct CDR3 sequences, roughly 10% of which are singletons. The ends were cut back, 5 bases at V and 1 base at J, with 11 bases in the middle. The CDR3 loop spans 13 amino acids. CDR1 DFQATT and CDR2 SNEGSKA come from the germline V gene (reference sequence). The study's findings and limits: Seven or eight highly homologous variants formed a TCR beta motif that appeared characteristic of ankylosing spondylitis blood. With a CD8+ phenotype, disease-linked clones were relatively rare in peripheral blood. In ankylosing spondylitis patients, matched synovial fluid reportedly showed significant enrichment of disease-linked clones.

The genes are TRBV20-1 and TRBJ2-5; D gene ambiguous. Sequencing input: blood, either unsorted or a sorted T cell fraction (not recorded which). The sequence was collected from a female donor with ankylosing spondylitis or in good health (not recorded which). The CDR3 is CSAQMTIQETQYF. The DNA of the CDR3 is TGCAGTGCTCAGATGACCATCCAAGAGACCCAGTACTTC.